Listed here are 18 T cell receptor beta chains from one sample, sequenced in a study of blood T cell repertoires in COVID-19. TCRdb's copy holds only in-frame clones and misses some; the assay was immunoSEQ multiplex PCR. The sample has 150,000 to 160,000 clones, around 79% seen once; the top ten hold roughly 1.8%. Sequencing input: peripheral blood. The receptors stem from a man aged 80 or over with acute or convalescent COVID-19.

The V gene is TRBV2, the J gene TRBJ2-5, with TRBD1 identical over 7 bases. V shed 7 bases, J shed 3 bases, and the junction held 8 bases outside the gene matches. Germline V lookup: CDR1 SNHLY, CDR2 FYNNEI. The CDR3 is 14 amino acids. CDR3 nucleotides: TGTGCCAGCATCTGGCAACAGGGGAAAGAGACCCAGTACTTC. This translates into CASIWQQGKETQYF.

The chain links TRBV2 to TRBJ1-2; a possible D gene is TRBD1 (5 bases). The V gene's germline CDR1 is SNHLY and CDR2 FYNNEI. There are 15 residues in the CDR3. The ends were cut back, 6 bases at V and 0 bases at J, with 14 bases in the middle. CDR3 DNA sequence: TGTGCCAGCAGCTATCAGGGAAGGACTAACTATGGCTACACCTTC. It codes for CASSYQGRTNYGYTF. Full variable domain (remainder filled in from reference TRBV2 and TRBJ1-2): EPEVTQTPSHQVTQMGQEVILRCVPISNHLYFYWYRQILGQKVEFLVSFYNNEISEKSEIFDDQFSVERPDGSNFTLKIRSTKLEDSAMYFCASSYQGRTNYGYTFGSGTRLTVV.

The rearrangement joins TRBV6-5 to TRBJ1-4, with D perhaps matching TRBD1 (5 bases). The CDR3 contains 15 residues. The germline V gene has CDR1 MNHEY and CDR2 SVGAGI. The V end was cut by 1 base, the J end by 7 bases, with 13 bases between. DNA of the CDR3: TGTGCCAGCAGTTACTTCGGCAGGGAGGGTGAAAAACTGTTTTTT. This encodes CASSYFGREGEKLFF.

This clone has only one observation. The chain recombines TRBV28 with TRBJ2-5; tentatively, D is TRBD2 (5 bases). Trimming took off 5 bases at V and 6 bases at J, with 16 bases between the two ends. Looked up from germline, CDR1 is MDHEN and CDR2 is SYDVKM. The CDR3 has 14 amino acids. CDR3 DNA: TGTGCCAGCAGTCTATCGGGGAGTCGACAGACCCAGTACTTC. The encoded protein is CASSLSGSRQTQYF.

This CDR3 is CAKTAPGQGFEQYF. The CDR3 coding sequence is TGTGCCAAGACGGCCCCGGGACAGGGCTTCGAGCAGTACTTC. This chain uses TRBV5-3 with TRBJ2-7; 9 bases match TRBD1. TRBV5-3 is flagged as an ORF with uncertain function. The V gene end was trimmed by 9 bases and the J gene end by 6 bases; junction bases not matched to a gene: 13. CDR3 length: 14 residues.

This chain links TRBV18 with TRBJ2-5; D might be TRBD2 (5 bases). V was shortened by 8 bases and J by 2 bases, with 21 bases between the two germline ends. Germline V CDR1 and CDR2: KGHSH, LQKENI. The CDR3 loop spans 16 amino acids. The CDR3 sequence: CASAGWGVGLQETQYF. Written as DNA, the CDR3 is TGTGCCAGCGCCGGATGGGGAGTAGGGCTTCAAGAGACCCAGTACTTC.

The CDR3 here is CASRKTSGGAYEQFF. The CDR3 DNA sequence: TGCGCCAGCAGGAAGACTAGCGGGGGGGCCTATGAGCAGTTCTTC. The rearrangement links TRBV10-2 to TRBJ2-1; 14 nucleotides line up with TRBD2. Per the germline V gene, CDR1 is WSHSY and CDR2 is SAAADI. This CDR3 comprises 15 residues. Losses at the gene ends were 6 bases for V and 8 bases for J; bases not matched to a gene: 6.

The chain links TRBV5-8 to TRBJ1-4, with D possibly TRBD1 on 5 matching bases. The CDR3 extends over 16 amino acids. With 6 bases removed from V and 0 bases from J, the gap between germline ends came to 15 bases. From germline, CDR1 is SGHTS and CDR2 YDEGEE. Here the CDR3 reads CASTRTWGATNEKLFF. The CDR3 coding sequence is TGTGCCAGCACCCGGACTTGGGGGGCAACTAATGAAAAACTGTTTTTT.

Details on this clone: This same CDR3 is encoded by further DNA sequences in the sample. In DNA, the CDR3 is TGTGCCAGCAGTTCGGGACAGGGGCTAGGCGGGGAGCTGTTTTTT. It specifies CASSSGQGLGGELFF. The J gene is TRBJ2-2, the V gene TRBV6-5; 10 bases are shared with TRBD1. CDR1 is MNHEY and CDR2 is SVGAGI in the germline V gene. This CDR3 is built from 15 residues. J was trimmed by 7 bases and V by 4 bases; bases with no gene match: 6.

This clone was counted only a few times. This rearrangement joins TRBV29-1 to TRBJ1-2, with 8 bases aligning to TRBD1. The germline V gene encodes CDR1 SQVTM and CDR2 ANQGSEA. The V and J ends lost 4 bases and 4 bases, in that order; junction bases with no gene match: 5. The CDR3 has 13 amino acids. The CDR3 nucleotides read TGCAGCGTTGGCCAGGGGGCAGGCTATGGCTACACCTTC. As protein: CSVGQGAGYGYTF.

In this sample, this clone turned up once. This rearrangement joins TRBV7-8 to TRBJ1-1; the D gene is possibly TRBD1 (6 bases). The CDR3 extends over 15 amino acids. The germline gives CDR1 SGHVS, CDR2 FQNEAQ. V was cut by 5 bases and J by 4 bases, with 17 bases left in between. DNA of the CDR3: TGTGCCAGCAGCCCCGGGACACGGCCTTTCACTGAAGCTTTCTTT. Translation: CASSPGTRPFTEAFF.

This clone was picked up one time. V and J are TRBV11-3 and TRBJ2-7, with 10 bases lining up with TRBD1. The CDR3 spans 13 residues. From germline, CDR1 is SGHNT and CDR2 YENEEA. Trimming took 5 bases from V and 7 from J; bases not matched to a gene: 5. As DNA, the CDR3 is TGTGCCAGCAGCGGGACAGGGGTCTGGGAGCAGTACTTC. Protein: CASSGTGVWEQYF.

This rearrangement joins TRBV7-2 to TRBJ2-2, with 8 bases identical to TRBD2. CDR3 length equals 15 residues. V shed 4 bases, J shed 5 bases, and the junction held 6 bases outside the gene matches. The germline V gene encodes CDR1 SGHTA and CDR2 FQGNSA. CDR3 sequence: CASSSGGPITGELFF. The CDR3 DNA is TGTGCCAGCAGCTCGGGGGGGCCGATAACCGGGGAGCTGTTTTTT.

This chain joins TRBV4-2 and TRBJ1-1; D gene unclear. CDR3 length: 16 amino acids. In germline, CDR1 is LGHNA, CDR2 YNFKEQ. Deletions cut 1 base from V and 0 bases from J, with 12 bases between. The CDR3 region is CASSQAHNGMNTEAFF. CDR3 sequence (DNA): TGTGCCAGCAGCCAAGCCCATAACGGTATGAACACTGAAGCTTTCTTT.

This chain uses TRBV11-3 with TRBJ2-7; 7 positions agree with TRBD1. V shed 5 bases, J shed 2 bases, and the junction held 6 bases outside the gene matches. This CDR3 is built from 14 residues. CDR1 SGHNT and CDR2 YENEEA come from the germline V gene. As DNA, the CDR3 is TGTGCCAGCAGCCCGGGACAGACGACCTACGAGCAGTACTTC. Its translation is CASSPGQTTYEQYF.

V and J are TRBV6-4 and TRBJ1-1; maybe TRBD1 (6 bases). Germline V lookup: CDR1 MRHNA, CDR2 SNTAGT. The CDR3 runs 13 residues. The V and J ends lost 6 bases and 9 bases respectively, with 17 bases between them. CDR3 sequence: CASRVDSGGKAFF. The CDR3 nucleotides read TGTGCCAGCAGGGTGGACAGTGGGGGAAAAGCTTTCTTT.

For the CDR3, the DNA is TGTGCCAGCATGAGGCCCTCTAACTATGGCTACACCTTC. It specifies CASMRPSNYGYTF. V usage is TRBV9 and J usage is TRBJ1-2; no clear D gene. Germline V gene lookup returns CDR1 SGDLS and CDR2 YYNGEE. This CDR3 has 13 amino acids. Trimming pared 6 bases from V and 0 bases from J, leaving 9 bases between.

V is TRBV4-3 and J is TRBJ1-2; D ambiguous. The CDR3 is 13 residues long. V lost 1 base to trimming and J lost 7 bases, with 10 bases between them. The germline V gene encodes CDR1 LGHNA and CDR2 YSLEER. CDR3 in amino acids: CASSQVPGSGYTF. The CDR3 coding sequence is TGCGCCAGCAGCCAAGTCCCAGGCAGTGGCTACACCTTC.